The rows below give T cell receptor beta chains drawn from one sample of a study of regulatory T cells in long-lasting Graves disease. TCRdb re-called the multiplex PCR reads through MiXCR, storing one row per CDR3 protein. The table lists 300,000 to 400,000 distinct CDR3 sequences, about a sixth of them singletons. Sample: peripheral blood mononuclear cells (PBMCs), taken at new diagnosis, from a patient treated with antithyroid drugs. The receptors come from a female donor with Graves disease. Both conserved end residues are part of each CDR3. Each record gives: D gene, V gene, J gene, clone size, CDR3 protein, CDR3 DNA. A D gene is named only where the DNA matches it firmly. Where a row states a size, it is once, few, many or the class of an expanded clone; other rows omit it.

>TRBD1|TRBV19|TRBJ2-2|few
CASSVPGQGDTGELFF
TGTGCCAGTAGTGTACCGGGACAGGGGGACACCGGGGAGCTGTTTTTT
>TRBD2|TRBV11-1|TRBJ2-7|many
CASSSGLAETYEQYF
TGTGCCAGCAGCTCGGGACTAGCGGAAACCTACGAGCAGTACTTC
>TRBD1|TRBV15|TRBJ1-2|many
CATSRDRTGVGVYGYTF
TGTGCCACCAGCAGAGATCGGACAGGGGTCGGGGTCTATGGCTACACCTTC
>.|TRBV5-1|TRBJ2-1|.
CASSLFDGTYIGGDNEQFF
TGCGCCAGCAGCTTGTTCGACGGGACATACATCGGAGGTGACAATGAGCAGTTCTTC
>.|TRBV6-5|TRBJ1-2|many
CASSYSTGGYGYTF
TGTGCCAGCAGTTACTCGACGGGTGGCTATGGCTACACCTTC
>.|TRBV6-1|TRBJ2-7|many
CASGRDYEQYF
TGTGCCAGCGGACGGGACTACGAGCAGTACTTC
>TRBD2|TRBV18|TRBJ2-1|many
CASSPGLAGDEQFF
TGTGCCAGCTCACCGGGACTAGCGGGGGATGAGCAGTTCTTC
>.|TRBV3-1|TRBJ1-3|many
CASSQDATVLSGNTIYF
TGTGCCAGCAGCCAAGATGCAACGGTTCTCTCTGGAAACACCATATATTTT
>TRBD2|TRBV27|TRBJ2-1|many
CASSLGTSGNNEQFF
TGTGCCAGCAGTTTGGGGACTAGCGGTAACAATGAGCAGTTCTTC
>TRBD2|TRBV11-2|TRBJ2-5|many
CASSSSLAGGTETQYF
TGTGCCAGCAGCTCTTCTCTAGCGGGGGGGACGGAGACCCAGTACTTC
>TRBD2|TRBV28|TRBJ2-7|many
CASSQTSGSGDSYEQYF
TGTGCCAGCAGTCAAACTAGCGGGAGTGGGGACTCCTACGAGCAGTACTTC
>.|TRBV30|TRBJ2-7|many
CAWSRNRFKDEQYF
TGTGCCTGGAGTCGCAACAGGTTCAAGGACGAGCAGTACTTC
>TRBD2|TRBV9|TRBJ2-5|many
CASSVGTSGVQETQYF
TGTGCCAGCAGCGTAGGGACTAGCGGAGTTCAAGAGACCCAGTACTTC
>.|TRBV27|TRBJ2-5|few
CASSLGDPGYKTQYF
TGTGCCAGCAGTTTGGGCGATCCAGGGTACAAGACCCAGTACTTC
>.|TRBV2|TRBJ2-3|many
CASGLAFDTQYF
TGTGCCAGCGGCTTGGCCTTCGATACGCAGTATTTT
>.|TRBV20-1|TRBJ2-5|many
CSARLPGAQETQYF
TGCAGTGCTAGATTGCCGGGGGCCCAAGAGACCCAGTACTTC
>.|TRBV11-2|TRBJ2-2|many
CASSLATVGELFF
TGTGCCAGCAGCTTAGCTACCGTCGGGGAGCTGTTTTTT
>TRBD1|TRBV20-1|TRBJ1-2|few
CSARLDRGEDYGYTF
TGCAGTGCTAGACTAGACAGGGGGGAGGACTATGGCTACACCTTC
>TRBD1|TRBV27|TRBJ2-5|many
CASSIGTALQETQYF
TGTGCCAGCTCAATAGGGACAGCCTTACAAGAGACCCAGTACTTC
>.|TRBV5-1|TRBJ1-2|many
CASSLTRGKGYTF
TGCGCCAGCAGCTTGACGAGGGGCAAAGGCTACACCTTC
>.|TRBV19|TRBJ2-6|.
CASSISWPNVLTF
TGTGCCAGTAGTATCTCATGGCCCAACGTCCTGACTTTC
>TRBD2|TRBV20-1|TRBJ2-3|many
CSATNREGLDTQYF
TGCAGTGCTACCAACCGGGAGGGCCTAGATACGCAGTATTTT
>TRBD1|TRBV29-1|TRBJ1-3|few
CSVAGTGAPSGNTIYF
TGCAGCGTTGCCGGGACAGGGGCTCCCTCTGGAAACACCATATATTTT
>TRBD1|TRBV24-1|TRBJ1-6|many
CATTGYRGYSPLHF
TGTGCCACCACCGGGTACAGGGGCTATTCACCCCTCCACTTT
>.|TRBV11-1|TRBJ2-1|.
CASSLKSTDTYNEQFF
TGTGCCAGCAGCTTAAAATCGACGGATACCTACAATGAGCAGTTCTTC
>TRBD1|TRBV3-1|TRBJ2-1|.
CASSQGQGVWNEQFF
TGTGCCAGCAGCCAAGGACAGGGGGTGTGGAATGAGCAGTTCTTC
>.|TRBV28|TRBJ2-3|few
CASSSRLSGDTQYF
TGTGCCAGCAGTTCCCGTTTGTCGGGAGATACGCAGTATTTT
>TRBD1|TRBV6-2/TRBV6-3|TRBJ2-3|.
CASSLGQASTDTQYF
TGTGCCAGCAGTCTAGGACAGGCAAGCACAGATACGCAGTATTTT
>.|TRBV12-5|TRBJ2-7|many
CASGLVVSGRAIAPYEQYF
TGTGCTAGTGGTTTGGTGGTCTCTGGAAGAGCCATCGCCCCCTACGAGCAGTACTTC
>.|TRBV18|TRBJ1-2|many
CASSPGSNYGYTF
TGTGCCAGCAGCCCGGGATCTAACTATGGCTACACCTTC
>TRBD1|TRBV14|TRBJ2-3|many
CASSLLDRASSDTQYF
TGTGCCAGCAGCCTCTTGGACAGGGCCTCCTCGGATACGCAGTATTTT
>.|TRBV12-3/TRBV12-4|TRBJ1-4|few
CASSLAAKLFF
TGTGCCAGCAGTTTGGCGGCAAAACTGTTTTTT
>TRBD2|TRBV20-1|TRBJ2-7|many
CSAMDSGRGWEQYF
TGCAGTGCTATGGATAGCGGGAGGGGATGGGAGCAGTACTTC
>.|TRBV7-9|TRBJ2-3|many
CASSFRGAADTQYF
TGTGCCAGCAGCTTCCGGGGGGCCGCAGATACGCAGTATTTT
>TRBD1|TRBV7-9|TRBJ2-1|.
CASSLRPGQGAYNEQFF
TGTGCCAGCAGCTTACGCCCTGGACAGGGCGCCTACAATGAGCAGTTCTTC
>.|TRBV28|TRBJ2-2|many
CASRAGWNTGELFF
TGTGCCAGCCGGGCCGGATGGAACACCGGGGAGCTGTTTTTT
>.|TRBV24-1|TRBJ2-7|.
CATSRGPAYEQYF
TGTGCGACCTCGAGGGGACCAGCCTACGAGCAGTACTTC
>TRBD2|TRBV2|TRBJ2-1|once
CASSSPPGLAGADEQFF
TGTGCCAGCAGCTCCCCCCCTGGACTAGCGGGAGCCGATGAGCAGTTCTTC
>.|TRBV12-5|TRBJ1-6|many
CASGLVRSNSGYSPLHF
TGTGCTAGTGGTTTGGTTCGCTCTAACTCAGGGTATTCACCCCTCCACTTT
>.|TRBV3-1|TRBJ1-6|many
CASSRGNSPLHF
TGTGCCAGCAGCCGGGGGAATTCACCCCTCCACTTT
>.|TRBV27|TRBJ2-7|many
CASSAGTGVYEQYF
TGTGCCAGCAGTGCCGGGACGGGAGTCTACGAGCAGTACTTC
>.|TRBV7-2|TRBJ1-5|many
CASSFTGGSNQPQHF
TGTGCCAGCAGCTTCACGGGGGGAAGCAATCAGCCCCAGCATTTT
>TRBD1|TRBV24-1|TRBJ2-5|many
CATSTVTGQKETQYF
TGTGCCACCAGTACCGTGACAGGGCAAAAAGAGACCCAGTACTTC
>TRBD2|TRBV7-2|TRBJ2-1|.
CASSLKLAGREQFF
TGTGCCAGCAGCTTGAAACTAGCGGGGCGTGAGCAGTTCTTC
>.|TRBV7-2|TRBJ1-1|many
CASSLAWNTEAFF
TGTGCCAGCAGCTTAGCTTGGAACACTGAAGCTTTCTTT
>.|TRBV27|TRBJ2-3|many
CASSLAFSGTDTQYF
TGTGCCAGCAGTTTAGCCTTTAGCGGCACAGATACGCAGTATTTT
>.|TRBV20-1|TRBJ2-5|few
CSAPGETQYF
TGCAGTGCTCCCGGGGAGACCCAGTACTTC
>.|TRBV6-2/TRBV6-3|TRBJ2-2|.
CASSETPVSGELFF
TGTGCCAGCAGTGAAACCCCCGTGTCTGGGGAGCTGTTTTTT
>TRBD2|TRBV10-1|TRBJ2-7|many
CASSHGALAGTYEQYF
TGCGCCAGCAGCCATGGAGCGCTAGCGGGGACCTACGAGCAGTACTTC
>.|TRBV5-1|TRBJ1-6|many
CASSLVGGATSPLHF
TGCGCCAGCAGCTTGGTGGGGGGCGCGACGTCACCCCTCCACTTT
>TRBD1|TRBV10-3|TRBJ1-1|few
CAISGQTGKEAGTEAFF
TGTGCCATCAGTGGGCAGACAGGGAAAGAGGCGGGCACTGAAGCTTTCTTT
>.|TRBV19|TRBJ2-1|once
CASSIEAHSYNEQFF
TGTGCCAGTAGTATAGAGGCCCACTCCTACAATGAGCAGTTCTTC
>TRBD2|TRBV6-2/TRBV6-3|TRBJ2-1|many
CASSPVAGASYNEQFF
TGTGCCAGCAGTCCCGTCGCGGGAGCCTCCTACAATGAGCAGTTCTTC
>TRBD2|TRBV12-3/TRBV12-4|TRBJ2-1|many
CASSFRSLAGGGEQFF
TGTGCCAGCAGTTTTAGGTCACTAGCGGGAGGAGGTGAGCAGTTCTTC
>TRBD2|TRBV24-1|TRBJ2-7|many
CATSDVKGGRGYEQYF
TGTGCCACCAGTGATGTCAAGGGCGGGAGAGGCTACGAGCAGTACTTC
>.|TRBV28|TRBJ2-3|.
CASSATPAGTDTQYF
TGTGCCAGCAGTGCCACTCCCGCTGGCACAGATACGCAGTATTTT
>TRBD2|TRBV7-2|TRBJ2-3|.
CASSSGLAPDTQYF
TGTGCCAGCAGCTCCGGACTAGCTCCAGATACGCAGTATTTT